Each of the 18 T cell receptor beta chains below was sequenced from the same sample in a study of blood T cell repertoires in COVID-19 (dated by TCRdb to 2019 to 2021). The library was built by means of the immunoSEQ multiplex PCR assay. In TCRdb, the immuneACCESS table is reduced to in-frame sequences with V and J assigned. These tables do not hold every clone; where another copy was compared, an unresolved V gene accounts for under half, and the others remain unexplained. The sample has roughly 34,000 clones on record, just over 85% of them singletons. About 5% of the sample is taken by the ten largest. The source material was peripheral blood. The origin of the receptors is a woman aged 70-85 years with active COVID-19.

The chain recombines TRBV27 with TRBJ2-2; D is perhaps TRBD1 (6 bases). Germline loops: CDR1 MNHEY, CDR2 SMNVEV (reference sequence). The CDR3 sequence is 14 residues long. Between the trimmed V and J ends, which lost 8 bases and 3 bases, there was a span of 13 bases. This CDR3 reads CASRQVSHTGELFF. CDR3 in DNA: TGTGCCAGCCGACAGGTATCACACACCGGGGAGCTGTTTTTT.

This sequence joins TRBV27 and TRBJ1-3; tentatively, D is TRBD1 (5 bases). Germline values: CDR1 MNHEY, CDR2 SMNVEV (reference sequence). The CDR3 runs to 16 residues. V was clipped by 6 bases and J by 0 bases, with 15 bases between them. The CDR3 sequence: CASRPSDTHSGNTIYF. CDR3 sequence (DNA): TGTGCCAGCAGACCCTCGGACACGCACTCTGGAAACACCATATATTTT.

A remark on this clone: Its ends do not fully match the called genes, so a read error is possible. The CDR3 protein is CASSRPGTGAPSRF. CDR3 nucleotides: TGTGCCAGCAGCCGTCCCGGGACAGGAGCCCCTTCCAGATTC. The rearrangement links TRBV5-5 to TRBJ1-2; 8 positions agree with TRBD1. Per germline, CDR1 SGHKS and CDR2 YYEKEE (reference sequence). The CDR3 is 14 residues long.

The chain recombines TRBV28 with TRBJ1-5; D not resolved. Germline CDR1 reads MDHEN; CDR2 reads SYDVKM. V gave up 7 bases and J gave up 5 bases, with 18 bases separating them. This CDR3 comprises 15 residues. Here the CDR3 reads CASTSQYRWDQPQHF. The CDR3, as DNA: TGTGCCAGCACCAGTCAATACAGATGGGATCAGCCCCAGCATTTT.

The gene calls are TRBV28 and TRBJ1-5; D remains unclear. V shed 4 bases and J shed 5 bases, with 18 bases lying between them. This CDR3 has 16 amino acids. Germline lookup yields CDR1 MDHEN and CDR2 SYDVKM. CDR3 amino acids: CASSSPAEGGHQPQHF. The CDR3 coding sequence is TGTGCCAGCAGTTCACCCGCAGAGGGCGGTCATCAGCCCCAGCATTTT.

The rearrangement uses TRBV2 and TRBJ2-3; 7 nucleotides line up with TRBD1. The J segment lost 6 bases and the V segment lost 8 bases, leaving 8 bases of the junction unmatched. The CDR3 is 13 residues long. Germline V lookup: CDR1 SNHLY, CDR2 FYNNEI. CDR3 loop: CASGQVPRDTQYF. Here the CDR3 DNA reads TGTGCCAGCGGACAGGTACCCCGGGATACGCAGTATTTT.

The V gene is TRBV30, the J gene TRBJ2-7; D is perhaps TRBD1 (6 bases). Germline CDR1 reads GTSNPN; CDR2 reads SVGIG (reference sequence). The CDR3 has 13 residues. V lost 6 bases, J lost 0 bases, and 12 bases lay in between. CDR3 sequence reads: CACYSGDSYEQYF. CDR3 nucleotide sequence: TGTGCCTGCTACTCAGGGGACTCCTACGAGCAGTACTTC.

By proportion, this clone is medium-sized. The chain uses TRBV4-3 and TRBJ2-1, with D maybe TRBD2 (6 bases). The ends were cut back, 4 bases at V and 7 bases at J, with 17 bases in the middle. There are 15 residues in the CDR3. CDR1 and CDR2 (germline): LGHNA, YSLEER. Here the CDR3 reads CASSPGDLVGNEQFF. The CDR3, as DNA: TGCGCCAGCAGCCCTGGGGACTTAGTCGGTAATGAGCAGTTCTTC.

DNA of the CDR3: TGCAGCGTTGAATGGCTAGCGGGAGGGTGGGGAAATGAGCAGTTCTTC. Translated: CSVEWLAGGWGNEQFF. This chain connects TRBV29-1 to TRBJ2-1; TRBD2 aligns across 12 bases. V shed 2 bases and J 7 bases; nucleotides not matched to a gene: 9. The CDR3 has 16 amino acids. CDR1 and CDR2 (germline): SQVTM, ANQGSEA.

The J gene is TRBJ2-3, the V gene TRBV5-1; 13 bases fit TRBD2. Germline V lookup: CDR1 SGHRS, CDR2 YFSETQ. V gave up 2 bases and J gave up 3 bases; unmatched junction bases: 6. CDR3 size: 17 residues. The CDR3 sequence: CASSLAGLAGNTDTQYF. Here the CDR3 DNA reads TGCGCCAGCAGCTTAGCGGGACTAGCGGGAAATACAGATACGCAGTATTTT.

This clone occurred once. This chain uses TRBV19 with TRBJ2-2; TRBD1 aligns across 7 bases. Germline lookup yields CDR1 LNHDA and CDR2 SQIVND (reference sequence). Unmatched junction bases numbered 5, after V lost 6 bases and J lost 4 bases. The CDR3 has 14 amino acids. CDR3 residues: CASRTGVGTGELFF. The CDR3 DNA reads TGTGCCAGTAGAACAGGGGTGGGCACCGGGGAGCTGTTTTTT.

This clone showed up just once. The chain carries TRBV7-2 and TRBJ1-2; tentatively, D is TRBD1 (5 bases). There are 15 residues in the CDR3. Germline CDR1 SGHTA, CDR2 FQGNSA. V gave up 5 bases and J gave up 8 bases, with 21 bases separating them. The CDR3 reads CASSHPDQGRSGYTF. CDR3 sequence (DNA): TGTGCCAGCAGCCACCCGGACCAGGGAAGGTCGGGCTACACCTTC.

The chain recombines TRBV11-2 with TRBJ2-2, with D possibly being TRBD2 (6 bases). Deletions cut 8 bases from V and 3 bases from J, with 16 bases between. This CDR3 has 15 residues. Germline CDR1 reads SGHAT; CDR2 reads FQNNGV. CDR3 in DNA: TGTGCCAGCGCCCTTCGCAGGGAGGACACCGGGGAGCTGTTTTTT. This translates into CASALRREDTGELFF. Filled out from reference TRBV11-2 and TRBJ2-2, the complete variable domain reads EAGVAQSPRYKIIEKRQSVAFWCNPISGHATLYWYQQILGQGPKLLIQFQNNGVVDDSQLPKDRFSAERLKGVDSTLKIQPAKLEDSAVYLCASALRREDTGELFFGEGSRLTVL.

The chain is built from TRBV4-1 and TRBJ1-1, with a weak D call TRBD1 (5 bases). The CDR3 runs to 18 residues. The germline gives CDR1 MGHRA, CDR2 YSYEKL. The V and J ends lost 4 bases and 0 bases respectively, with 21 bases between them. The CDR3 nucleotides read TGCGCCAGCAGCCCCATCCCGGGGGTGGCAGCTCTGAACACTGAAGCTTTCTTT. Translation: CASSPIPGVAALNTEAFF.

This clone was seen once. The chain combines TRBV19 with TRBJ2-6; no definite D call. V was cut by 2 bases and J by 0 bases, with 11 bases left in between. There are 17 residues in the CDR3. Germline V gene data show CDR1 as LNHDA and CDR2 as SQIVND (reference sequence). CDR3 DNA: TGTGCCAGTAGTATACAGTATGATTACTCTGGGGCCAACGTCCTGACTTTC. Residues: CASSIQYDYSGANVLTF.

V gene TRBV5-5 combines with J gene TRBJ2-5; D remains ambiguous. V was pared by 1 base and J by 2 bases, with 6 bases between. Per the germline V gene, CDR1 is SGHKS and CDR2 is YYEKEE (reference sequence). The CDR3 has 13 amino acids. This chain's CDR3 is CASSLYGQETQYF. The CDR3 DNA reads as TGTGCCAGCAGCTTGTACGGTCAAGAGACCCAGTACTTC.

This clone was counted once. The genes are TRBV6-2 or TRBV6-3 and TRBJ1-2; TRBD1 aligns across 7 bases. Losses at the gene ends were 5 bases for V and 3 bases for J; bases not matched to a gene: 9. Germline CDR1 MNHEY, CDR2 SVGEGT. The CDR3 sequence is 15 residues long. CDR3 loop: CASSPGTAQDYGYTF. CDR3 DNA: TGTGCCAGCAGTCCAGGGACAGCCCAAGACTATGGCTACACCTTC.

This chain links TRBV6-2 or TRBV6-3 with TRBJ2-1; TRBD2 matches 14 bases. V lost 6 bases to trimming and J lost 7 bases; unmatched junction nucleotides: 11. Per the germline V gene, CDR1 is MNHEY and CDR2 is SVGEGT. The length of the CDR3 is 17 residues. The CDR3 nucleotides are TGTGCCAGCAGCCGAACCGGGACTAGCGGGGGTAAGAATGAGCAGTTCTTC. It yields the protein CASSRTGTSGGKNEQFF.